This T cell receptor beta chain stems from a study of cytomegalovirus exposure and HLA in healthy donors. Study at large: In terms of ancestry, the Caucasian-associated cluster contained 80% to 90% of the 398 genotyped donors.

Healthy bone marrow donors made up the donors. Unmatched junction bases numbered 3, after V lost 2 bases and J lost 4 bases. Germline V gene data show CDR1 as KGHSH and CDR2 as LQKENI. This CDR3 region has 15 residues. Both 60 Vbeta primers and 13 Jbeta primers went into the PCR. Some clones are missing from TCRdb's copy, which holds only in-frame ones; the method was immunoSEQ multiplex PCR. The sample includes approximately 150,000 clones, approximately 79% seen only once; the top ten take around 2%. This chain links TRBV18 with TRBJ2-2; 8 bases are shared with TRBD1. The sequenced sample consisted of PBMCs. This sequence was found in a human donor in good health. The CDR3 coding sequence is TGTGCCAGCTCACCAATCGGACAGGGCACCGGGGAGCTGTTTTTT. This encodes CASSPIGQGTGELFF.